A selection of T cell receptor beta chains follows, all from one sample in a study of shared clonotypes between healthy human individuals. TCRdb's table, derived via immunoSEQ multiplex PCR, lists solely in-frame clones and lacks some. The sample yields approximately 640,000 clones, 90% seen once. Sequencing used memory CD8+ T cells from PBMCs. These receptors were taken from a man younger than 35 in good health. Some clones in this sample may be carry-over from other donors' samples. The CDR3 runs from the conserved cysteine through the conserved F or W. Each record gives: J gene, clone size, D gene, V gene, CDR3 protein, CDR3 DNA. D genes are given only for firm matches. For some rows the clone size is stated as once, few or many, or as a class when expanded; others skip it.

>TRBJ1-4|once|NA|TRBV9
CASSGRRETSTNEKLFF
TGTGCCAGCAGCGGACGAAGGGAAACGTCAACTAATGAAAAACTGTTTTTT
>TRBJ2-1|NA|TRBD2|TRBV9
CASSVRLAHQSSYNEQFF
TGTGCCAGCAGCGTAAGACTAGCACATCAGAGCTCCTACAATGAGCAGTTCTTC
>TRBJ1-5|NA|NA|TRBV19
CASIGGYSNQPQHF
TGTGCCAGTATCGGAGGGTATAGCAATCAGCCCCAGCATTTT
>TRBJ2-2|few|NA|TRBV5-1
CASSLTATHTGELFF
TGCGCCAGCAGCTTAACCGCGACTCACACCGGGGAGCTGTTTTTT
>TRBJ2-1|NA|TRBD1|TRBV28
CASSLIRDRVSFLPYNEQFF
TGTGCCAGCAGTTTAATTCGGGACAGGGTCTCTTTTCTACCCTACAATGAGCAGTTCTTC
>TRBJ1-2|NA|TRBD1|TRBV7-9
CASSDRANYGYTF
TGTGCCAGCTCCGACAGGGCTAACTATGGCTACACCTTC
>TRBJ2-1|NA|NA|TRBV28
CASSWEGASSYNEQFF
TGTGCCAGCAGTTGGGAGGGGGCCTCTTCCTACAATGAGCAGTTCTTC
>TRBJ2-7|NA|NA|TRBV9
CASSVAAATYEQYF
TGTGCCAGCAGCGTAGCTGCAGCCACCTACGAGCAGTACTTC
>TRBJ2-4|once|NA|TRBV7-9
CASSSPKTKNIQYF
TGTGCCAGCAGCTCCCCCAAGACCAAAAACATTCAGTACTTC
>TRBJ2-6|NA|TRBD2|TRBV19
CAAGGNYGANVLTF
TGTGCTGCGGGGGGCAATTACGGGGCCAACGTCCTGACTTTC
>TRBJ1-4|NA|TRBD1|TRBV7-9
CASRSGGSVDEKLFF
TGTGCCAGCAGATCAGGGGGTTCGGTTGATGAAAAACTGTTTTTT
>TRBJ2-1|NA|NA|TRBV12-2
CASRPTDRSEQFF
TGTGCAAGTCGCCCGACTGATAGAAGTGAGCAGTTCTTC
>TRBJ2-5|NA|NA|TRBV28
CASSNGRGETQYF
TGTGCCAGCAGTAACGGACGGGGAGAGACCCAGTACTTC
>TRBJ2-1|once|NA|TRBV7-6
CASSLSPDYHSYNEQFF
TGTGCCAGCAGCTTATCTCCAGACTATCACTCCTACAATGAGCAGTTCTTC
>TRBJ2-1|once|NA|TRBV7-9
CASSLGKYNEQFF
TGTGCCAGCAGCTTGGGAAAATACAATGAGCAGTTCTTC
>TRBJ1-1|NA|NA|TRBV9
CASSQNSQGIGTEAFF
TGTGCCAGCAGCCAAAACTCTCAGGGAATCGGCACTGAAGCTTTCTTT
>TRBJ2-4|NA|NA|TRBV6-6
CASSYDQGWKNIQYF
TGTGCCAGCAGTTACGATCAGGGGTGGAAAAACATTCAGTACTTC
>TRBJ2-1|NA|NA|TRBV7-9
CASSSGIPNSYNEQFF
TGTGCCAGCAGCTCGGGTATCCCTAACTCCTACAATGAGCAGTTCTTC
>TRBJ1-5|NA|NA|TRBV13
CASSLGDQPQHF
TGTGCCAGCAGCCTAGGGGATCAGCCCCAGCATTTT
>TRBJ1-5|NA|TRBD1|TRBV18
CASSPSRTGGNQPQHF
TGTGCCAGCTCACCTTCGAGGACAGGGGGCAATCAGCCCCAGCATTTT
>TRBJ2-7|NA|TRBD2|TRBV4-1
CASSQVRREGPTYEQYF
TGCGCCAGCAGCCAAGTCAGAAGGGAGGGACCGACCTACGAGCAGTACTTC
>TRBJ2-7|NA|TRBD2|TRBV10-2
CASSGGTSGYEQYF
TGCGCCAGCAGTGGAGGGACTAGTGGGTACGAGCAGTACTTC
>TRBJ1-1|few|NA|TRBV5-4
CASTSDGNTEAFF
TGTGCCAGCACCTCGGACGGCAACACTGAAGCTTTCTTT
>TRBJ1-5|NA|TRBD1|TRBV6-5
CASSLQGGNQPQHF
TGTGCCAGCAGTCTACAGGGGGGCAATCAGCCCCAGCATTTT
>TRBJ2-1|NA|NA|TRBV6-1
CASSEEAVGSSSYNEQFF
TGTGCCAGCAGTGAAGAGGCGGTGGGATCCAGCTCCTACAATGAGCAGTTCTTC
>TRBJ2-7|NA|NA|TRBV27
CASSLGLVGEQYF
TGTGCCAGCAGCCTCGGACTCGTGGGCGAGCAGTACTTC
>TRBJ2-1|NA|TRBD2|TRBV19
CASRLAEKYNEQFF
TGTGCCAGTAGACTAGCGGAGAAGTACAATGAGCAGTTCTTC
>TRBJ2-3|NA|NA|TRBV5-1
CASSLGRTRAESTDTQYF
TGCGCCAGCAGCTTGGGAAGGACGAGGGCGGAGAGCACAGATACGCAGTATTTT
>TRBJ2-5|NA|NA|TRBV7-6
CASSQRTEGTGETQYF
TGTGCCAGCAGCCAAAGGACCGAGGGGACGGGAGAGACCCAGTACTTC
>TRBJ2-5|NA|NA|TRBV9
CASSAGSKETQYF
TGTGCCAGCAGCGCCGGAAGCAAGGAGACCCAGTACTTC
>TRBJ2-7|NA|TRBD1|TRBV9
CASSATGGSAYEQYF
TGTGCCAGCAGCGCAACAGGGGGCTCAGCCTACGAGCAGTACTTC
>TRBJ2-7|NA|TRBD1|TRBV28
CASSLRDRDYEQYF
TGTGCCAGCAGTTTAAGGGACAGGGACTACGAGCAGTACTTC
>TRBJ1-1|NA|NA|TRBV28
CASGPPIRAEAFF
TGTGCCAGCGGTCCTCCAATTCGGGCTGAAGCTTTCTTT
>TRBJ1-2|NA|NA|TRBV5-1
CASSPRGGSPRDGYTF
TGCGCCAGCAGCCCGAGAGGAGGGTCCCCTAGGGATGGCTACACCTTC
>TRBJ1-3|NA|NA|TRBV7-8
CASSSRTYSGNTIYF
TGTGCCAGCAGCTCCAGGACGTACTCTGGAAACACCATATATTTT
>TRBJ2-5|NA|NA|TRBV9
CASSVYSRETQYF
TGTGCCAGCAGCGTATATTCGCGGGAGACCCAGTACTTC
>TRBJ2-3|NA|TRBD2|TRBV19
CATRTSGSTDTQYF
TGTGCCACCCGGACTAGCGGGAGCACAGATACGCAGTATTTT
>TRBJ1-1|NA|NA|TRBV7-9
CASSFREANTEAFF
TGTGCCAGCAGCTTCCGGGAGGCGAACACTGAAGCTTTCTTT
>TRBJ2-7|NA|TRBD2|TRBV9
CASSVEGAGANNEQYF
TGTGCCAGCAGCGTAGAAGGAGCGGGGGCCAACAACGAGCAGTACTTC
>TRBJ2-1|NA|NA|TRBV5-4
CASSLLRENYNEQFF
TGTGCCAGCAGCTTGCTGCGGGAAAACTACAATGAGCAGTTCTTC
>TRBJ2-7|few|NA|TRBV7-9
CASSSQGGSYEQYF
TGTGCCAGCAGCTCCCAAGGGGGCTCCTACGAGCAGTACTTC
>TRBJ2-5|NA|TRBD2|TRBV28
CASSITLWREGPRGETQYF
TGTGCCAGCAGTATTACCCTTTGGCGGGAGGGCCCTCGAGGAGAGACCCAGTACTTC
>TRBJ2-7|NA|NA|TRBV16
CASGDYEQYF
TGTGCCAGCGGGGACTACGAGCAGTACTTC
>TRBJ2-7|NA|NA|TRBV30
CAWSWDQRRFEQYF
TGTGCCTGGAGTTGGGACCAACGGCGTTTCGAGCAGTACTTC
>TRBJ2-7|NA|NA|TRBV5-1
CASSSVYEGSYEQYF
TGCGCCAGCAGCTCAGTCTACGAGGGCTCCTACGAGCAGTACTTC
>TRBJ1-4|NA|NA|TRBV6-6
CASLTGEKLFF
TGTGCCAGCCTTACGGGTGAAAAACTGTTTTTT
>TRBJ1-1|NA|TRBD1|TRBV28
CASSFPDRGTTEAFF
TGTGCCAGCAGTTTCCCGGACAGGGGGACCACTGAAGCTTTCTTT
>TRBJ1-5|NA|NA|TRBV4-2
CASSPTWGNQPQHF
TGTGCCAGCAGCCCGACGTGGGGCAATCAGCCCCAGCATTTT
>TRBJ2-3|NA|TRBD2|TRBV7-6
CASSPSGRAGDTQYF
TGTGCCAGCAGCCCGAGCGGGAGGGCCGGGGATACGCAGTATTTT
>TRBJ2-5|NA|NA|TRBV5-1
CASSLFGAQETQYF
TGCGCCAGCAGCTTGTTCGGGGCCCAAGAGACCCAGTACTTC
>TRBJ2-3|NA|NA|TRBV19
CASSSFGADTQYF
TGTGCCAGTAGTAGTTTCGGAGCAGATACGCAGTATTTT
>TRBJ2-4|NA|NA|TRBV27
CASSLTGMMAKNIQYF
TGTGCCAGCAGTTTAACAGGGATGATGGCCAAAAACATTCAGTACTTC
>TRBJ2-7|NA|NA|TRBV30
CAWSRPTSYEQYF
TGTGCCTGGAGTCGACCCACCTCCTACGAGCAGTACTTC
>TRBJ1-2|NA|NA|TRBV28
CASNQDGKLRYGYTF
TGTGCCAGCAACCAGGACGGGAAATTGCGCTATGGCTACACCTTC